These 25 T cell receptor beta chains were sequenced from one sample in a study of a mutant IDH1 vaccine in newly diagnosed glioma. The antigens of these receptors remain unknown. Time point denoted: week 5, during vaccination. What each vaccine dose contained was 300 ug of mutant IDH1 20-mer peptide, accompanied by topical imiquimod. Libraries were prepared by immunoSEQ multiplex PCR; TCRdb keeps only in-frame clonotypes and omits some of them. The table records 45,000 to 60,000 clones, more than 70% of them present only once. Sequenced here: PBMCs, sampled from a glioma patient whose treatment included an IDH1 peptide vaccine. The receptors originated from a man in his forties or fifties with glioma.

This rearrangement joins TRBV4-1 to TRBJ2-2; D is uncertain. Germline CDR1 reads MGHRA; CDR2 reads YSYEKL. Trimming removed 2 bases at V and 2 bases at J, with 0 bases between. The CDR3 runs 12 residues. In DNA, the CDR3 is TGCGCCAGCAGCCAAAACACCGGGGAGCTGTTTTTT. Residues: CASSQNTGELFF.

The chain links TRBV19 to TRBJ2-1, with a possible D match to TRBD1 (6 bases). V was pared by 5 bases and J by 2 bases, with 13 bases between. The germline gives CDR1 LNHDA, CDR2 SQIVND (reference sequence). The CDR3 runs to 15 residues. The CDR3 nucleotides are TGTGCCAGTAGTCGTGAAGGGGGACCCTACAATGAGCAGTTCTTC. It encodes CASSREGGPYNEQFF. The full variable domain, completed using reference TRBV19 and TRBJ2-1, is DGGITQSPKYLFRKEGQNVTLSCEQNLNHDAMYWYRQDPGQGLRLIYYSQIVNDFQKGDIAEGYSVSREKKESFPLTVTSAQKNPTAFYLCASSREGGPYNEQFFGPGTRLTVL.

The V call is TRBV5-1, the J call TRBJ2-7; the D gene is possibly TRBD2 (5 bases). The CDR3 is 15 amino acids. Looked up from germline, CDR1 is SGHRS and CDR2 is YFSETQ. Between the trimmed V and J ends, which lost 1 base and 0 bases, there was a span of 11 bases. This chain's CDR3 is CASSLYSGTSYEQYF. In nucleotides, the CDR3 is TGCGCCAGCAGCTTGTATTCGGGAACCTCCTACGAGCAGTACTTC.

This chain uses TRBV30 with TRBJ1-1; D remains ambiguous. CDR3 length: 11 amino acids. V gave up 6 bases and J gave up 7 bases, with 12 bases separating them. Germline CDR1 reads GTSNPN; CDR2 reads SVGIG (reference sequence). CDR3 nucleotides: TGTGCCTGCTCCTCACCCATTGAAGCTTTCTTT. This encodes CACSSPIEAFF.

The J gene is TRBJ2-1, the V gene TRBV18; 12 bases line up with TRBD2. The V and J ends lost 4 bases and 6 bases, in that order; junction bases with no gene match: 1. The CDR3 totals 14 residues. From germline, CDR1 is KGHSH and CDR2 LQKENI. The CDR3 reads CASSRTSGVNEQFF. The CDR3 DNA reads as TGTGCCAGCTCACGGACTAGCGGGGTCAATGAGCAGTTCTTC.

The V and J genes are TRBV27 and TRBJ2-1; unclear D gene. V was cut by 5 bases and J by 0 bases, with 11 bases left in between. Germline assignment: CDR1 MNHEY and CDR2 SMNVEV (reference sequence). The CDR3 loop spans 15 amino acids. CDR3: CASSNVVRSYNEQFF. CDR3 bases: TGTGCCAGCAGTAATGTTGTTCGCTCCTACAATGAGCAGTTCTTC.

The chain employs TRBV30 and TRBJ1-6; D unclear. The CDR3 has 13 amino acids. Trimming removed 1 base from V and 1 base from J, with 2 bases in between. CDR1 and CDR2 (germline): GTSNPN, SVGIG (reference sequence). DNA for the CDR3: TGTGCCTGGAGTGGGTCCTATAATTCACCCCTCCACTTT. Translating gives CAWSGSYNSPLHF.

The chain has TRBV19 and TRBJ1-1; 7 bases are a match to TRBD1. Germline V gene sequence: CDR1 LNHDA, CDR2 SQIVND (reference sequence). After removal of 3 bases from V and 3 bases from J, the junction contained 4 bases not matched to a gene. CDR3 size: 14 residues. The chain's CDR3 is CASSMQGGYTEAFF. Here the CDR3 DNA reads TGTGCCAGTAGTATGCAGGGGGGGTACACTGAAGCTTTCTTT.

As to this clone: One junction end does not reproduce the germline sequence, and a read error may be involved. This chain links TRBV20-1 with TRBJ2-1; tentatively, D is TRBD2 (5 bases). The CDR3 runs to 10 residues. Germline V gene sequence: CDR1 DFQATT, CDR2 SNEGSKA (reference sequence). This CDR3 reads CSARGPRQFF. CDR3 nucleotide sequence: TGCAGTGCCAGAGGGCCTAGGCAGTTCTTC.

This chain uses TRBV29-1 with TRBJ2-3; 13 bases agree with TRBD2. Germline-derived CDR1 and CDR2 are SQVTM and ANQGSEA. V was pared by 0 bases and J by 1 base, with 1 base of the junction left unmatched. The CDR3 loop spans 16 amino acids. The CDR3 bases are TGCAGCGTTGAAGAGGGGACTAGCGGGGGCACAGATACGCAGTATTTT. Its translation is CSVEEGTSGGTDTQYF.

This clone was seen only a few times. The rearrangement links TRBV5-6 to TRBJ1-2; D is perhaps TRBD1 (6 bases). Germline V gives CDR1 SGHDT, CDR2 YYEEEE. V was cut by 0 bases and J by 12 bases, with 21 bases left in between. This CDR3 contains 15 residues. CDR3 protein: CASSLGWGRSVGDTF. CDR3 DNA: TGTGCCAGCAGCTTGGGCTGGGGGCGAAGTGTTGGGGACACCTTC. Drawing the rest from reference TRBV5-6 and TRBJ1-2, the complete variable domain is DAGVTQSPTHLIKTRGQQVTLRCSPKSGHDTVSWYQQALGQGPQFIFQYYEEEERQRGNFPDRFSGHQFPNYSSELNVNALLLGDSALYLCASSLGWGRSVGDTFGSGTRLTVV.

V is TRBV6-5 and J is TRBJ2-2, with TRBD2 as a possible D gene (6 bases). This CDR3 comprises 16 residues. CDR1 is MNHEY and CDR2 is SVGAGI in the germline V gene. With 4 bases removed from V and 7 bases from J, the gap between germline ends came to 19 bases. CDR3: CASSFEAGYQDGELFF. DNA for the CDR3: TGTGCCAGCAGTTTTGAGGCGGGGTATCAGGACGGGGAGCTGTTTTTT.

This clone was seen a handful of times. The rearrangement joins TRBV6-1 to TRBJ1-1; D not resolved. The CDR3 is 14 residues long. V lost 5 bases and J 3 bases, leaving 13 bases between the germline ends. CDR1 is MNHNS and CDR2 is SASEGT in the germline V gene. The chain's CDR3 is CASSRRAIDTEAFF. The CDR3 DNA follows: TGTGCCAGCAGTCGACGGGCCATAGACACTGAAGCTTTCTTT.

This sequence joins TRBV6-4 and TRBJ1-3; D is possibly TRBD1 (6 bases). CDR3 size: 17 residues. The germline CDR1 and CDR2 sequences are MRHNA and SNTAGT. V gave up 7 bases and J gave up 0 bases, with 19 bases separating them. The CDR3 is CASMVIEDRDSGNTIYF. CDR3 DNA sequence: TGTGCCAGCATGGTAATCGAGGACAGAGACTCTGGAAACACCATATATTTT.

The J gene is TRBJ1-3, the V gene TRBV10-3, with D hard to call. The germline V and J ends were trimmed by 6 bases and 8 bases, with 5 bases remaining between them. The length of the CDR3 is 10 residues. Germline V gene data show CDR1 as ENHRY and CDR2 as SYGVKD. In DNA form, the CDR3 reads TGTGCCATCAGACAAGACACCATATATTTT. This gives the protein CAIRQDTIYF.

CDR3 bases: TGCGCCAGCAGCTTGGCCCCCGGTTTTAATAATTCACCCCTCCACTTT. The encoded protein is CASSLAPGFNNSPLHF. The V and J genes are TRBV5-1 and TRBJ1-6; D gene ambiguous. CDR3 length: 16 amino acids. V lost 0 bases, J lost 5 bases, and 12 bases lay in between. Germline CDR1 reads SGHRS; CDR2 reads YFSETQ.

The CDR3 region has the DNA TGTGCCAGTAGTATATCGGTTACAGGGTCTAATTCACCCCTCCACTTT. This encodes CASSISVTGSNSPLHF. V is TRBV19 and J is TRBJ1-6, with D possibly TRBD1 on 6 matching bases. CDR3 length equals 16 residues. The V end was cut by 2 bases, the J end by 6 bases, with 14 bases between. Germline V gene sequence: CDR1 LNHDA, CDR2 SQIVND (reference sequence).

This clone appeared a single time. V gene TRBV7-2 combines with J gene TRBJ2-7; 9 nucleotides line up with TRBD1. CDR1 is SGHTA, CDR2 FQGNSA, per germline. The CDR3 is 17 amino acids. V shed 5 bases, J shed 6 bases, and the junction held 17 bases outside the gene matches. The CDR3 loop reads CASSLTSMPGQGGEQYF. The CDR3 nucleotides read TGTGCCAGCAGCCTCACGTCGATGCCGGGACAGGGAGGCGAGCAGTACTTC.

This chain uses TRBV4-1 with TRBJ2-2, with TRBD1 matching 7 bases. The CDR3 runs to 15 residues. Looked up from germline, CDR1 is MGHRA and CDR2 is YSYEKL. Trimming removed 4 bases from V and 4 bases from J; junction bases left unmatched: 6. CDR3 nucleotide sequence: TGCGCCAGCAGCCTCACCGGACAGGCCACCGGGGAGCTGTTTTTT. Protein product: CASSLTGQATGELFF.

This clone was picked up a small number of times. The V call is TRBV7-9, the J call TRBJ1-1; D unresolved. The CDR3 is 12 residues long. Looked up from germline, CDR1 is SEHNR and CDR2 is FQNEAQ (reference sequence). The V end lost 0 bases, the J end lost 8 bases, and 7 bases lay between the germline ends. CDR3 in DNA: TGTGCCAGCAGCTTAGCTCAGGCCGAAGCTTTCTTT. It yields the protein CASSLAQAEAFF.

The CDR3 bases are TGTGCCAGCAGCGTAGACGTGGGCGCGGGCACAGATACGCAGTATTTT. As protein: CASSVDVGAGTDTQYF. The V and J genes are TRBV9 and TRBJ2-3; D remains ambiguous. Per the germline V gene, CDR1 is SGDLS and CDR2 is YYNGEE. The CDR3 runs 16 residues. V dropped 0 bases and J dropped 1 base, with 12 bases sitting between them.

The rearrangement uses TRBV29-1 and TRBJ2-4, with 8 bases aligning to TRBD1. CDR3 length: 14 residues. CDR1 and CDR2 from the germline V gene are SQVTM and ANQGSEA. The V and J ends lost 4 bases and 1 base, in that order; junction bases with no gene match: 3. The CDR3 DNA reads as TGCAGCGTTGTACGACAGGGGGCCAAAAACATTCAGTACTTC. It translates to CSVVRQGAKNIQYF.

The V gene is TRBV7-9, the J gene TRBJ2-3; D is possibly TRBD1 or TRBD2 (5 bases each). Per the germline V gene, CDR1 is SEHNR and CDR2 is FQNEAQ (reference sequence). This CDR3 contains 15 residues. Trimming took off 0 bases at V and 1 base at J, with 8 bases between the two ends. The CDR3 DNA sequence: TGTGCCAGCAGCTTAGCCGGGGCGGGCACAGATACGCAGTATTTT. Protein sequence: CASSLAGAGTDTQYF. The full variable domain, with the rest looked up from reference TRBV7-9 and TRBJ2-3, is DTGVSQNPRHKITKRGQNVTFRCDPISEHNRLYWYRQTLGQGPEFLTYFQNEAQLEKSRLLSDRFSAERPKGSFSTLEIQRTEQGDSAMYLCASSLAGAGTDTQYFGPGTRLTVL.

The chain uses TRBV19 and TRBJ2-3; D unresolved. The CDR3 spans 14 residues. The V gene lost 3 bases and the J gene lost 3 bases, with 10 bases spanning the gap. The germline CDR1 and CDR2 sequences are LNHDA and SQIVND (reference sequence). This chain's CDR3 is CASSMWQGTDTQYF. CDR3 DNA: TGTGCCAGTAGTATGTGGCAAGGGACAGATACGCAGTATTTT.

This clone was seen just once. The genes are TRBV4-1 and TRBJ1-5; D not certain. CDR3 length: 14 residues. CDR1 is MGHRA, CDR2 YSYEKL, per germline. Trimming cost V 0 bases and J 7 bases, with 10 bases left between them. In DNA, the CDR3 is TGCGCCAGCAGCCAAGACGACGTCCCGCAGCCCCAGCATTTT. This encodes CASSQDDVPQPQHF.